This TCR beta chain was sequenced for a study of Tregs in tolerant kidney transplant recipients. Overall study findings and caveats: Tregs expanded with activated donor B cells seemed most donor-specific. The small number of patients limits these findings pending further validation. Biological reproducibility was not directly addressed, but technical replication error appeared minimal.

This clone was found once. Its antigen is undetermined. Clones were sequenced by immunoSEQ multiplex PCR, and TCRdb holds only the in-frame ones, with some missing. The profile shows around 78,000 clones, around 93% of them singletons. This specimen consisted of Tregs from blood, obtained before the transplant. The receptor was derived from a human donor who received a combined kidney and bone marrow transplant.

CDR3 sequence: CASTGTDKQETQYF. The DNA of the CDR3 is TGTGCCAGCACCGGGACAGATAAACAAGAGACCCAGTACTTC. The chain has TRBV5-5 and TRBJ2-5, with 7 bases fitting TRBD1. Germline CDR1 reads SGHKS; CDR2 reads YYEKEE (reference sequence). V lost 6 bases and J lost 2; bases outside the gene matches: 7. This CDR3 has 14 residues.